The entry that follows covers one T cell receptor beta chain sequence. Its antigen is currently unknown. In the CD4+ fraction, cells were divided into CD45RA+ naive and CD45RA-negative memory subsets. Germline assignment: CDR1 SNHLY and CDR2 FYNNEI. The CDR3 is 14 amino acids. The V gene lost 7 bases and the J gene lost 4 bases, with 15 bases spanning the gap. This entry belongs to a study of shared clonotypes between healthy human individuals. The method was immunoSEQ multiplex PCR; TCRdb's version includes in-frame clones alone and lacks a portion of them. Here the sample spans hundreds of thousands of clones, almost 97% being singletons. Study-level points and caveats: A few donors had approximately 4.6% of their naive CD4 clonotypes in common.

The sequenced sample was naive CD4+ T cells sorted from blood. Specified subset: CD45RA+ positively selected. This sequence joins TRBV2 and TRBJ2-3, with unresolved D. The TCR was taken from a woman in her 30s in good health. This chain's CDR3 is CASTVTSRADTQYF. Written as DNA, the CDR3 is TGTGCCAGCACCGTGACCTCCCGGGCAGATACGCAGTATTTT.